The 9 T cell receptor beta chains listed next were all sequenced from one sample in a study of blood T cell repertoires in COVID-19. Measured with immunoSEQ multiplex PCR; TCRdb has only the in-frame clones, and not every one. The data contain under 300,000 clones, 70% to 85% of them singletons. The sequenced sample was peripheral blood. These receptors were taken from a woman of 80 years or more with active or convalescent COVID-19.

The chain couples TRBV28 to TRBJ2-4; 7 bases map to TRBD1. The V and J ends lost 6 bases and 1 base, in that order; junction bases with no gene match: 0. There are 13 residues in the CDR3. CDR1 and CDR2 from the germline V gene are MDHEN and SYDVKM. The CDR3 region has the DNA TGTGCCAGCAGACAGGGGGCCAAAAACATTCAGTACTTC. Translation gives CASRQGAKNIQYF.

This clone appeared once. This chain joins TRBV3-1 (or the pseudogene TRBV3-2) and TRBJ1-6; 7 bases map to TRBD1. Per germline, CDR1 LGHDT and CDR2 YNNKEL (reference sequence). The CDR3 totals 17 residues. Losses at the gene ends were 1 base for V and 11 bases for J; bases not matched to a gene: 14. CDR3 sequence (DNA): TGTGCCAGCAGCCAAGCTAGATCCGGGACAGTCCGTCCACCCCTCCACTTT. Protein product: CASSQARSGTVRPPLHF.

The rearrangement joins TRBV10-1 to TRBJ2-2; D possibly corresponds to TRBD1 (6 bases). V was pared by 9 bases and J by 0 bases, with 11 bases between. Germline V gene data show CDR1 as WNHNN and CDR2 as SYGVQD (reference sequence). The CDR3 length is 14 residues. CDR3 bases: TGCGCCAGTGGGACACCAACGAACACCGGGGAGCTGTTTTTT. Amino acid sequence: CASGTPTNTGELFF.

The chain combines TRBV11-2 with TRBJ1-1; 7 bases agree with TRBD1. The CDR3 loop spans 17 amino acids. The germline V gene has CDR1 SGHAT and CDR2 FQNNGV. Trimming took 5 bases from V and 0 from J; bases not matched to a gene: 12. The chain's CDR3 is CASSPQPGQWMNTEAFF. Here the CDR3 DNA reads TGTGCCAGCAGCCCTCAACCGGGACAGTGGATGAACACTGAAGCTTTCTTT. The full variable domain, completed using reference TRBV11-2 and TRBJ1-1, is EAGVAQSPRYKIIEKRQSVAFWCNPISGHATLYWYQQILGQGPKLLIQFQNNGVVDDSQLPKDRFSAERLKGVDSTLKIQPAKLEDSAVYLCASSPQPGQWMNTEAFFGQGTRLTVV.

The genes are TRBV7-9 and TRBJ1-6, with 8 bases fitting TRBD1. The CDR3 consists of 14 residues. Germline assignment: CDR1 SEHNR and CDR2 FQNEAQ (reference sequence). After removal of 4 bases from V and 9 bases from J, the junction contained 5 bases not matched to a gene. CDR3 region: CASSWTGLGSPLHF. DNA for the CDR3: TGTGCCAGCAGCTGGACAGGGTTAGGTTCACCCCTCCACTTT.

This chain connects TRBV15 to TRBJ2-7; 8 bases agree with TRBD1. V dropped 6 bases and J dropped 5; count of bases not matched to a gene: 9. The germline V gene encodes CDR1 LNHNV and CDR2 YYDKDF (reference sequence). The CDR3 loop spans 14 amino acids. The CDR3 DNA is TGTGCCACCAGTATTCGGGACAGGACCCACGAGCAGTACTTC. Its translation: CATSIRDRTHEQYF.

CDR3 bases: TGTGCCAGCGGGCTACTAGCGGGGGCACCTGACGAGCAGTACTTC. Encoded protein: CASGLLAGAPDEQYF. The V and J genes are TRBV21-1 and TRBJ2-7; the DNA was not compared with TRBD2, the D call given in the table. TRBV21-1 is recorded as a pseudogene. CDR3 length: 15 residues.

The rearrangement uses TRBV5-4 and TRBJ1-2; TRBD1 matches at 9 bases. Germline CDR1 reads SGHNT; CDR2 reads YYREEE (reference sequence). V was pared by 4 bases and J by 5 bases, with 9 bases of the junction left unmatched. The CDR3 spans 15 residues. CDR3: CASSAGQGSGYGYTF. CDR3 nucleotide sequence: TGTGCCAGCAGCGCTGGACAGGGGTCGGGATATGGCTACACCTTC.

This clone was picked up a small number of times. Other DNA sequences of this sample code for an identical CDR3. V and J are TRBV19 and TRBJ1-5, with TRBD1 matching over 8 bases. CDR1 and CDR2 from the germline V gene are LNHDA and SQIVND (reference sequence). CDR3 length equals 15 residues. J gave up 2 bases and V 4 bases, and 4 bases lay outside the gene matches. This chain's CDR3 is CASSTHRGGNQPQHF. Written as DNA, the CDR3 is TGTGCCAGTAGTACACACAGGGGGGGCAATCAGCCCCAGCATTTT.